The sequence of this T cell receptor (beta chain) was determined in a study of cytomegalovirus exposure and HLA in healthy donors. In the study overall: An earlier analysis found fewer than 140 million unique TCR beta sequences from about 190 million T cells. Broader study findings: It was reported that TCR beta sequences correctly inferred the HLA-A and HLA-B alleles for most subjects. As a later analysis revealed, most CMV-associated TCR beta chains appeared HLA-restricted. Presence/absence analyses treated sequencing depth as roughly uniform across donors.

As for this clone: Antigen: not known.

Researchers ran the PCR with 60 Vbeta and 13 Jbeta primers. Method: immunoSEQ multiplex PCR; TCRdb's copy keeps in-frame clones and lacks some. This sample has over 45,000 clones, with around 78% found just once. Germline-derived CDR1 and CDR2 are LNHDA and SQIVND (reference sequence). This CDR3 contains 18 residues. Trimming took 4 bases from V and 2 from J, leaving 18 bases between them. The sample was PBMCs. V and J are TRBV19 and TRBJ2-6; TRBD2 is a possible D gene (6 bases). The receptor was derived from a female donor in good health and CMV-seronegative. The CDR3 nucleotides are TGTGCCAGTAGTAAGATCCGATTCGGGGAGGCTGGGGCCAACGTCCTGACTTTC. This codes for CASSKIRFGEAGANVLTF.